Listed below are T cell receptor beta chains from one sample, sequenced in a study of cytomegalovirus exposure and HLA in healthy donors. Profiling relied on immunoSEQ multiplex PCR, and the TCRdb table lists in-frame clones only, not all of them. Counted here are 180,000 or so clones, approximately 86% occurring once; the ten biggest clones make up 2.7%. Sequenced sample: PBMCs. Source of these receptors: a man aged 18-30 years in good health and CMV-seropositive. Both conserved end residues are part of each CDR3. D genes are given only for firm matches. Size is omitted from some rows. Given values are once, few, many or a class for expanded clones.

j_gene,d_gene,v_gene,abundance,CDR3aa,CDR3nt
TRBJ1-5,TRBD1,TRBV7-2,.,CASSFSAAGGGQPQHF,TGTGCCAGCAGCTTCAGTGCGGCAGGGGGCGGACAGCCCCAGCATTTT
TRBJ1-5,.,TRBV18,.,CASSPSGGGNQPQHF,TGTGCCAGCTCACCCTCGGGGGGTGGCAATCAGCCCCAGCATTTT
TRBJ2-7,TRBD2,TRBV27,.,CASSLMGLAGGREQYF,TGTGCCAGCAGTCTAATGGGACTAGCGGGAGGCCGGGAGCAGTACTTC
TRBJ2-3,TRBD1,TRBV28,.,CASRTGGSGTDTQYF,TGTGCCAGCAGGACAGGGGGCAGCGGGACAGATACGCAGTATTTT
TRBJ2-1,.,TRBV5-5,.,CASSSGAAPYNEQFF,TGTGCCAGCAGCTCTGGAGCGGCACCATACAATGAGCAGTTCTTC
TRBJ2-2,.,TRBV30,.,CAWSSGAGELFF,TGTGCCTGGAGTTCCGGAGCCGGGGAGCTGTTTTTT
TRBJ2-3,TRBD1,TRBV27,.,CASVDRGKTTDTQYF,TGTGCCAGCGTAGACAGGGGAAAGACGACAGATACGCAGTATTTT
TRBJ2-1,.,TRBV4-2,.,CASSQALERVRVINEQFF,TGTGCCAGCAGCCAAGCCCTCGAGCGGGTACGGGTTATCAATGAGCAGTTCTTC
TRBJ2-2,TRBD2,TRBV30,.,CAWSVPAGGTTGELFF,TGTGCCTGGAGTGTACCAGCGGGGGGGACCACCGGGGAGCTGTTTTTT
TRBJ1-1,.,TRBV7-9,.,CASSPPTAMNTEAFF,TGTGCCAGCAGCCCTCCTACAGCCATGAACACTGAAGCTTTCTTT
TRBJ1-2,TRBD1,TRBV6-5,.,CASSSTTGRSGYTF,TGTGCCAGCAGCAGTACGACAGGGCGGAGTGGCTACACCTTC
TRBJ1-5,.,TRBV10-3,.,CAIRDGYSNQPQHF,TGTGCCATCAGAGACGGGTATAGCAATCAGCCCCAGCATTTT
TRBJ2-1,.,TRBV29-1,.,CSVENGYNEQFF,TGCAGCGTTGAAAACGGTTACAATGAGCAGTTCTTC
TRBJ1-1,.,TRBV10-3,.,CAIRIGRGGGTNTEAFF,TGTGCCATCAGGATAGGACGGGGAGGTGGGACGAACACTGAAGCTTTCTTT
TRBJ2-1,TRBD2,TRBV7-8,.,CASSLTRGTRGWGEQFF,TGTGCCAGCAGCTTAACGCGAGGGACTAGAGGCTGGGGTGAGCAGTTCTTC
TRBJ2-2,.,TRBV2,.,CASKSRDLNTGELFF,TGTGCCAGCAAGAGCCGGGACTTGAACACCGGGGAGCTGTTTTTT
TRBJ2-3,.,TRBV4-1,once,CASSQYSTDTQYF,TGCGCCAGCAGCCAATACTCCACAGATACGCAGTATTTT
TRBJ2-5,TRBD1,TRBV2,.,CASRYSGTGKVKETQYF,TGTGCCAGCAGATACTCCGGGACAGGGAAGGTAAAGGAGACCCAGTACTTC
TRBJ2-7,TRBD1,TRBV5-4,.,CASSGDSYEQYF,TGTGCCAGCAGCGGGGACAGCTACGAGCAGTACTTC
TRBJ2-2,TRBD2,TRBV9,few,CASTAGLAGELFF,TGTGCCAGCACGGCGGGACTAGCAGGAGAGCTGTTTTTT
TRBJ1-1,TRBD1,TRBV18,.,CASSPAQTGYTEAFF,TGTGCCAGCTCACCAGCCCAGACAGGGTACACTGAAGCTTTCTTT
TRBJ2-1,.,TRBV2,.,CASSEPRSVVHEQFF,TGTGCCAGCAGTGAACCGCGCTCTGTAGTCCATGAGCAGTTCTTC
TRBJ1-5,TRBD1,TRBV19,.,CASSRTGSNQPQHF,TGTGCCAGTAGCAGGACAGGAAGCAATCAGCCCCAGCATTTT
TRBJ2-7,.,TRBV6-5,.,CASSRTKPGQKRYF,TGTGCCAGCAGCCGCACCAAACCCGGACAGAAGCGATACTTC
TRBJ1-1,.,TRBV20-1,.,CRAGGNTEAFF,TGCAGGGCGGGGGGAAACACTGAAGCTTTCTTT
TRBJ2-2,TRBD2,TRBV6-4,.,CASSAGRESGELFF,TGTGCCAGCAGTGCAGGGCGGGAGTCCGGGGAGCTGTTTTTT
TRBJ1-1,.,TRBV7-9,.,CASNRQLNTEAFF,TGTGCCAGCAACCGTCAGTTGAACACTGAAGCTTTCTTT
TRBJ2-5,.,TRBV6-1,.,CASSEEWNQGIETQYF,TGTGCCAGCAGTGAAGAGTGGAATCAGGGGATAGAGACCCAGTACTTC
TRBJ2-7,.,TRBV28,few,CASSLGVSYEQYF,TGTGCCAGCAGTTTGGGCGTCTCCTACGAGCAGTACTTC
TRBJ1-5,TRBD1,TRBV15,.,CATSRLSGTGRELPQHF,TGTGCCACCAGCAGACTATCCGGGACAGGGAGAGAGCTGCCCCAGCATTTT
TRBJ2-3,.,TRBV11-2,.,CASSFGGTDTQYF,TGTGCCAGCAGCTTCGGGGGAACAGATACGCAGTATTTT
TRBJ2-7,.,TRBV5-1,.,CASSRDSALYEQYF,TGCGCCAGCAGTAGAGACAGCGCTCTCTACGAGCAGTACTTC
TRBJ2-7,TRBD2,TRBV27,.,CASSSRTSGSFYEQYF,TGTGCCAGCAGTTCAAGGACTAGCGGGAGCTTCTACGAGCAGTACTTC
TRBJ2-5,.,TRBV5-1,.,CASSATGPETQYF,TGCGCCAGCAGCGCAACAGGGCCCGAGACCCAGTACTTC
TRBJ2-1,TRBD2,TRBV6-6,.,CASSWAGTSGVNEQFF,TGTGCCAGCAGTTGGGCTGGGACTAGCGGTGTTAATGAGCAGTTCTTC
TRBJ2-2,.,TRBV10-3,.,CAISGTVGNTGELFF,TGTGCCATCAGTGGAACAGTAGGGAACACCGGGGAGCTGTTTTTT
TRBJ2-3,TRBD2,TRBV25-1,.,CASSEIAAGGTDTQYF,TGTGCCAGCAGTGAAATTGCAGCGGGGGGCACAGATACGCAGTATTTT
TRBJ2-3,TRBD2,TRBV9,.,CASSVSSGRRIDTQYF,TGTGCCAGCAGCGTGTCTAGCGGGAGACGGATAGATACGCAGTATTTT
TRBJ1-1,TRBD1,TRBV5-1,.,CASSRTGGIAEAFF,TGCGCCAGCTCCCGGACAGGGGGAATTGCTGAAGCTTTCTTT
TRBJ1-4,.,TRBV28,.,CASRMTGSSEKLFF,TGTGCCAGCAGAATGACAGGCTCGAGTGAAAAACTGTTTTTT
TRBJ1-5,.,TRBV12-5,.,CASGTQRQPQHF,TGTGCTAGTGGAACGCAGAGGCAGCCCCAGCATTTT
TRBJ1-2,TRBD1,TRBV19,many,CASSYATFGQGDYGYTF,TGTGCCAGTAGTTACGCCACATTCGGACAGGGAGACTATGGCTACACCTTC
TRBJ1-4,TRBD1,TRBV28,.,CASRPGRGLEKLFF,TGTGCCAGCAGACCCGGCAGGGGGCTTGAAAAACTGTTTTTT
TRBJ2-5,TRBD2,TRBV11-2,.,CASSTGGAGETQYF,TGTGCCAGCAGCACCGGGGGGGCCGGGGAGACCCAGTACTTC
TRBJ1-3,.,TRBV27,.,CASSLLSSGNTIYF,TGTGCCAGCAGTTTGCTATCCTCTGGAAACACCATATATTTT
TRBJ2-1,TRBD2,TRBV7-9,.,CASSSGTSDEQFF,TGTGCCAGCAGCTCCGGGACTAGCGATGAGCAGTTCTTC
TRBJ1-4,.,TRBV4-1,.,CASSQVSVSLVDEKLFF,TGCGCCAGCAGCCAAGTTTCGGTCTCTTTAGTTGATGAAAAACTGTTTTTT
TRBJ2-7,.,TRBV7-2,.,CASTSTPGSSYEQYF,TGTGCCAGCACCTCAACGCCGGGATCATCCTACGAGCAGTACTTC
TRBJ1-5,.,TRBV6-1,.,CARWRKNQPQHF,TGTGCCAGGTGGAGGAAAAATCAGCCCCAGCATTTT
TRBJ2-7,TRBD2,TRBV18,.,CASSPGTAGGDEQYF,TGTGCCAGCTCACCAGGTACAGCGGGAGGAGACGAGCAGTACTTC
TRBJ1-2,TRBD1,TRBV30,.,CALMDRTNYGYTF,TGTGCCTTAATGGACAGGACTAACTATGGCTACACCTTC
TRBJ2-1,TRBD2,TRBV6-4,.,CASSAGLAGDEQFF,TGTGCCAGCAGTGCGGGACTAGCGGGAGATGAGCAGTTCTTC